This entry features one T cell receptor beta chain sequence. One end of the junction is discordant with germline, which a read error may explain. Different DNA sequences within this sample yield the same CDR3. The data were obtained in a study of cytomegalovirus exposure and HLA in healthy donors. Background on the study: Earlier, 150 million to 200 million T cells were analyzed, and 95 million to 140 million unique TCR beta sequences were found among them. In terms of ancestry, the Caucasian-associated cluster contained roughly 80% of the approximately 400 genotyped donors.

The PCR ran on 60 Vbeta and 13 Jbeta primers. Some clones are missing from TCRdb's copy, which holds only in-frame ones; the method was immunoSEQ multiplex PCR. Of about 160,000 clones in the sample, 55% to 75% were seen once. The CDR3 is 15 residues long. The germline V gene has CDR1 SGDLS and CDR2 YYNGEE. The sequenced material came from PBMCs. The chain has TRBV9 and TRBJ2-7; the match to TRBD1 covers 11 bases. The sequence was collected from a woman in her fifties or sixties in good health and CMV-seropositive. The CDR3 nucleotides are TGTGCCAGCAGCGTAGGGACAGGGGGCTTGTCTAAGCAATACTTC. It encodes CASSVGTGGLSKQYF.